Listed below are T cell receptor beta chains from one sample, sequenced in a study of Tregs in tolerant kidney transplant recipients. Libraries were prepared by immunoSEQ multiplex PCR; TCRdb keeps only in-frame clonotypes and omits some of them. The data contain 200,000 to 300,000 clones, around 81% of them singletons. Sequencing was carried out using CD4+ T cells from blood. These receptors were obtained from a human donor in good health. CDR3s include the opening cysteine and the closing phenylalanine or tryptophan. The order of the fields is V gene, clone size, J gene, D gene, CDR3 protein, CDR3 DNA. The D gene is left open where the match is weak. The size field is filled for only some rows; it gives once, few, many or a size class.

TRBV10-3	few	TRBJ1-6	-	CAISDSGNSPLHF	TGTGCCATCAGTGACTCTGGGAATTCACCCCTCCACTTT
TRBV5-1	-	TRBJ2-5	TRBD1	CASSLLGTAQETQYF	TGCGCCAGCAGCTTGTTGGGGACAGCTCAAGAGACCCAGTACTTC
TRBV6-6	-	TRBJ2-1	-	CASQGGDYNEQFF	TGTGCCAGCCAGGGGGGGGACTACAATGAGCAGTTCTTC
TRBV7-6	-	TRBJ2-7	TRBD1	CASSLGQASNTYEQYF	TGTGCCAGCAGCTTGGGACAGGCGAGTAACACCTACGAGCAGTACTTC
TRBV29-1	-	TRBJ2-1	TRBD2	CSAQIAGIHNEQFF	TGCAGCGCCCAAATAGCGGGGATCCACAATGAGCAGTTCTTC
TRBV5-1	-	TRBJ2-7	TRBD1	CASSTVPGQGMRHEQYF	TGCGCCAGCAGCACCGTACCGGGACAGGGAATGAGACACGAGCAGTACTTC
TRBV30	-	TRBJ2-4	-	CAWSVSLGVAKNIQYF	TGTGCCTGGAGTGTTTCCTTGGGAGTAGCCAAAAACATTCAGTACTTC
TRBV7-9	-	TRBJ1-1	-	CASQETAGYGEAFF	TGTGCCAGCCAAGAAACTGCGGGGTACGGTGAAGCTTTCTTT
TRBV29-1	-	TRBJ2-5	TRBD1	CSARRPQGTPQETQYF	TGCAGCGCCAGGAGGCCACAGGGGACCCCCCAAGAGACCCAGTACTTC
TRBV9	-	TRBJ1-2	-	CASSLSGAPRYGYTF	TGTGCCAGCAGTTTATCGGGAGCCCCTCGCTATGGCTACACCTTC
TRBV20-1	-	TRBJ2-5	-	CRGLLKETQYF	TGCAGGGGACTCCTTAAAGAGACCCAGTACTTC
TRBV6-5	-	TRBJ2-7	TRBD1	CASRAQTGFNEQYF	TGTGCCAGCAGAGCTCAGACAGGGTTCAACGAGCAGTACTTC
TRBV30	-	TRBJ1-1	TRBD1	CAWSPGQGATEAFF	TGTGCCTGGAGTCCGGGACAGGGGGCAACTGAAGCTTTCTTT
TRBV5-1	-	TRBJ1-3	-	CASSLAGSSGNTIYF	TGCGCCAGCAGCTTGGCTGGGAGCTCTGGAAACACCATATATTTT
TRBV5-1	-	TRBJ2-5	-	CASSPGGTVEETQYF	TGCGCCAGCAGTCCAGGCGGGACAGTGGAAGAGACCCAGTACTTC
TRBV6-5	-	TRBJ1-1	-	CASSYDRWNTEAFF	TGTGCCAGCAGTTACGATAGGTGGAACACTGAAGCTTTCTTT
TRBV10-3	-	TRBJ2-5	TRBD2	CAISGGDRETQYF	TGTGCCATCAGCGGGGGGGATAGAGAGACCCAGTACTTC
TRBV29-1	once	TRBJ2-1	-	CSVEGDFSAESSYNEQFF	TGCAGCGTTGAGGGGGACTTCTCCGCCGAGAGCTCCTACAATGAGCAGTTCTTC
TRBV10-1	-	TRBJ2-2	-	CASAQGGAGELFF	TGCGCCAGCGCACAGGGGGGGGCCGGGGAGCTGTTTTTT
TRBV5-1	-	TRBJ2-5	-	CASRPGLGETQYF	TGCGCCAGCAGACCGGGATTGGGTGAGACCCAGTACTTC
TRBV5-1	-	TRBJ2-5	TRBD2	CASSFGLALQETQYF	TGCGCCAGCAGCTTCGGACTAGCGTTACAAGAGACCCAGTACTTC
TRBV7-2	-	TRBJ1-3	-	CASSPLGGSRNTIYF	TGTGCCAGCAGCCCCTTAGGCGGATCTCGAAACACCATATATTTT
TRBV18	-	TRBJ2-7	TRBD2	CASSPPWRSGGSYEQYF	TGTGCCAGCTCACCACCGTGGAGAAGCGGGGGATCCTACGAGCAGTACTTC
TRBV19	once	TRBJ1-5	TRBD1	CASSAGQGAYDNQPQHF	TGTGCCAGTAGCGCGGGACAGGGGGCGTATGACAATCAGCCCCAGCATTTT
TRBV29-1	-	TRBJ2-1	TRBD2	CSTVGLAGGSSYNEQFF	TGCAGCACCGTTGGACTAGCGGGTGGAAGCTCCTACAATGAGCAGTTCTTC
TRBV18	-	TRBJ2-3	TRBD2	CASSDIPSSGYTDTQYF	TGTGCCAGCTCAGATATCCCCTCTAGCGGATATACAGATACGCAGTATTTT
TRBV9	-	TRBJ1-1	-	CASSVGGQSPLAFF	TGTGCCAGCAGCGTAGGAGGTCAGTCCCCTTTGGCTTTCTTT
TRBV6-6	few	TRBJ2-7	TRBD2	CASSSSGKGDEQYF	TGTGCCAGCAGTTCTAGCGGGAAAGGGGACGAGCAGTACTTC
TRBV6-5	-	TRBJ1-6	-	CASRDGNSPLHF	TGTGCCAGCCGGGACGGAAATTCACCCCTCCACTTT
TRBV25-1	-	TRBJ2-2	-	CASSEGGLPRGTGELFF	TGTGCCAGCAGTGAGGGGGGACTCCCTCGTGGAACCGGGGAGCTGTTTTTT
TRBV25-1	-	TRBJ2-5	-	CASSPVDRETQYF	TGTGCCAGCAGCCCAGTGGATCGAGAGACCCAGTACTTC
TRBV19	-	TRBJ1-2	-	CASSIMGGKPGYTF	TGTGCCAGTAGTATAATGGGAGGGAAACCAGGCTACACCTTC
TRBV2	-	TRBJ2-7	-	CASRGLAYEQYF	TGTGCCAGCAGAGGACTGGCCTACGAGCAGTACTTC
TRBV2	-	TRBJ2-7	-	CASSLGLGSSYEQYF	TGTGCCAGCAGTTTGGGCCTCGGGTCCTCCTACGAGCAGTACTTC
TRBV29-1	-	TRBJ2-5	TRBD2	CSVEPPSGGGETQYF	TGCAGCGTTGAGCCCCCTAGCGGGGGGGGAGAGACCCAGTACTTC
TRBV19	once	TRBJ1-6	-	CASSDSLRSPLHF	TGTGCCAGTAGTGACAGCCTCCGGTCACCCCTCCACTTT
TRBV25-1	-	TRBJ1-2	-	CASSVRGLGYTF	TGTGCCAGCAGTGTACGGGGTTTGGGCTACACCTTC
TRBV6-1	-	TRBJ2-1	-	CASSASAVDEQFF	TGTGCCAGCAGTGCTAGTGCCGTAGATGAGCAGTTCTTC
TRBV19	-	TRBJ1-2	-	CASSIGLTPGYTF	TGTGCCAGTAGTATCGGGTTGACTCCTGGCTACACCTTC
TRBV10-1	once	TRBJ2-7	TRBD2	CASSESTSGNPSSYEQYF	TGCGCCAGCAGTGAGTCGACTAGCGGGAATCCGAGCTCCTACGAGCAGTACTTC
TRBV6-5	once	TRBJ1-1	-	CASSAGGGRTEAFF	TGTGCCAGCAGCGCCGGGGGGGGGAGGACTGAAGCTTTCTTT
TRBV9	-	TRBJ2-2	-	CASSVGSSTGELFF	TGTGCCAGCAGCGTAGGGTCCTCCACCGGGGAGCTGTTTTTT
TRBV7-8	-	TRBJ2-1	-	CASSLLYHNEQFF	TGTGCCAGCAGCCTCTTGTACCACAATGAGCAGTTCTTC
TRBV30	-	TRBJ2-1	TRBD2	CAWSVGLTSGGYNEQFF	TGTGCCTGGAGTGTAGGACTCACTAGCGGGGGGTACAATGAGCAGTTCTTC